This TCR beta chain emerged from a study of T-cell memory formation after mild COVID-19. Overall study context: TCR clusters mostly belonged to single donors.

This CDR3 is 16 amino acids long. One entry per CDR3 protein results from TCRdb running MiXCR on the 5' RACE reads. The table has approximately 580,000 distinct CDR3 sequences, 20% seen once; the top ten hold around 13%. Whole-study findings and limits: The finding that pre-infection memory included some responding clones suggested that cross-reactive memory joined. What remained unconfirmed was the SARS-CoV-2 specificity of second-wave clones peaking on day 37. Clones shrinking from day 15 to 85 showed even CD4/CD8 mixes; later expanders tilted CD4+.

This clonotype was detected a few times. What it binds is not known. This rearrangement joins TRBV21-1 to TRBJ2-7; TRBD1 is the table's D call, not checked against the DNA. TRBV21-1 is a pseudogene. The receptor was derived from an adult woman who had mild COVID-19 (a few samples of this study predate the infection). Cell type and time point are not known. The source material was PBMCs or a T cell subset sorted from them (not recorded which). CDR3 protein: CASSTKGGTGGYEQYF. In DNA, the CDR3 is TGTGCCAGCAGCACCAAGGGAGGGACAGGGGGCTACGAGCAGTACTTC.